This passage covers 22 T cell receptor beta chains from one sample sequenced in a study of cytomegalovirus exposure and HLA in healthy donors. Primers included in the PCR were 60 Vbeta and 13 Jbeta primers. Generated by immunoSEQ multiplex PCR, the TCRdb table keeps only in-frame clones and is missing some. The data contain around 180,000 clones, 84% of them seen just once; the ten biggest clones take up around 0.25%. The sequencing input was PBMCs. These receptors were taken from a boy younger than 18 in good health and CMV-seronegative.

The chain recombines TRBV27 with TRBJ2-1; TRBD1 aligns across 11 bases. CDR1 is MNHEY, CDR2 SMNVEV, per germline (reference sequence). V shed 4 bases and J 8 bases; nucleotides not matched to a gene: 13. The CDR3 sequence is 17 residues long. The CDR3 DNA reads TGTGCCAGCAGTTGGGGATGGGACAGGGGGGTGTATTATGAGCAGTTCTTC. It translates to CASSWGWDRGVYYEQFF.

This clone showed up just once. The chain couples TRBV6-4 to TRBJ2-5, with D tentatively TRBD1 (6 bases). V was cut by 0 bases and J by 1 base, with 6 bases left in between. This CDR3 is 14 amino acids long. CDR1 is MRHNA, CDR2 SNTAGT, per germline. CDR3 in amino acids: CASSDSQGQETQYF. Written as DNA, the CDR3 is TGTGCCAGCAGTGACTCACAGGGCCAAGAGACCCAGTACTTC.

This clone occurred once. This chain uses TRBV5-6 with TRBJ2-7, with 7 nucleotides matching TRBD1. Per the germline V gene, CDR1 is SGHDT and CDR2 is YYEEEE. The CDR3 totals 14 residues. The trim removed 3 bases at V and 3 bases at J, leaving 6 bases unmatched. CDR3 nucleotide sequence: TGTGCCAGCAGCTCAACCGGGACAGACTACGAGCAGTACTTC. Its protein is CASSSTGTDYEQYF.

The chain links TRBV30 to TRBJ1-2; TRBD1 matches 11 bases. Unmatched junction bases numbered 11, after V lost 8 bases and J lost 3 bases. From germline, CDR1 is GTSNPN and CDR2 SVGIG (reference sequence). The CDR3 is 15 residues long. DNA for the CDR3: TGTGCCGGTAGGGACAGGGGGACTCCCCACTATGGCTACACCTTC. Amino acids: CAGRDRGTPHYGYTF. The variable domain in full, completed from reference TRBV30 and TRBJ1-2, reads SQTIHQWPATLVQPVGSPLSLECTVEGTSNPNLYWYRQAAGRGLQLLFYSVGIGQISSEVPQNLSASRPQDRQFILSSKKLLLSDSGFYLCAGRDRGTPHYGYTFGSGTRLTVV.

The V call is TRBV5-8, the J call TRBJ1-1; tentatively, D is TRBD1 (5 bases). V was clipped by 3 bases and J by 1 base, with 16 bases between them. This CDR3 has 16 residues. Germline CDR1 and CDR2: SGHTS and YDEGEE. CDR3 residues: CASSSLATDGNTEAFF. CDR3 coding DNA: TGTGCCAGCAGCTCGCTTGCGACAGACGGGAACACTGAAGCTTTCTTT.

The chain uses TRBV30 and TRBJ2-7, with D unresolved. Germline CDR1 is GTSNPN and CDR2 is SVGIG (reference sequence). The CDR3 is 12 residues long. Deletions cut 2 bases from V and 6 bases from J, with 11 bases between. The DNA for the CDR3 is TGTGCCTGGAGTTTACCGAGAAGCGAGCAGTACTTC. This translates into CAWSLPRSEQYF.

The chain links TRBV6-1 to TRBJ1-1; no definite D call. This CDR3 region has 19 residues. The V end was cut by 0 bases, the J end by 3 bases, with 23 bases between. Germline V gives CDR1 MNHNS, CDR2 SASEGT. CDR3 bases: TGTGCCAGCAGTGAAGCGCGATTTAGATGGGAGGGTTGGGACACTGAAGCTTTCTTT. Protein product: CASSEARFRWEGWDTEAFF.

The rearrangement links TRBV6-1 to TRBJ2-5; 11 bases align to TRBD1. There are 15 residues in the CDR3. Germline V lookup: CDR1 MNHNS, CDR2 SASEGT. Trimming cost V 1 base and J 6 bases; bases outside gene matches: 4. CDR3 amino acids: CASSEGTGGGKTQYF. The DNA for the CDR3 is TGTGCCAGCAGTGAAGGGACAGGGGGCGGGAAGACCCAGTACTTC.

The chain joins TRBV20-1 to TRBJ1-2; D ambiguous. The CDR3 sequence is 11 residues long. In germline, CDR1 is DFQATT, CDR2 SNEGSKA (reference sequence). Trimming cost V 5 bases and J 3 bases, with 7 bases left between them. The chain's CDR3 is CSAPPDYGYTF. The CDR3 bases are TGCAGTGCTCCCCCCGACTATGGCTACACCTTC.

This chain connects TRBV9 to TRBJ1-2, with TRBD1 matching over 10 bases. V lost 4 bases and J lost 4; bases outside the gene matches: 4. CDR1 and CDR2 (germline): SGDLS, YYNGEE. This CDR3 spans 14 amino acids. CDR3 sequence: CASSLTGGRYGYTF. The CDR3, as DNA: TGTGCCAGCAGCCTGACAGGGGGCCGCTATGGCTACACCTTC.

The CDR3 DNA is TGTGCCAGTAGGGGGCCGCACCGGGACAGGGGGATTGGGAACTATGGCTACACCTTC. Protein product: CASRGPHRDRGIGNYGYTF. The chain recombines TRBV19 with TRBJ1-2; 11 bases are shared with TRBD1. Germline CDR1 is LNHDA and CDR2 is SQIVND (reference sequence). The CDR3 totals 19 residues. The V gene end was trimmed by 6 bases and the J gene end by 2 bases; junction bases not matched to a gene: 17.

This clone was seen only once. V gene TRBV7-3 combines with J gene TRBJ2-3, with TRBD2 identical over 10 bases. Germline CDR1 and CDR2: SGHTA and FQGTGA. The CDR3 runs 15 residues. Trimming cost V 5 bases and J 2 bases; bases outside gene matches: 4. CDR3 sequence reads: CASSPGTSDTDTQYF. The CDR3 DNA follows: TGTGCCAGCAGCCCCGGGACTAGCGACACAGATACGCAGTATTTT.

The gene calls are TRBV5-6 and TRBJ1-1; a possible D gene is TRBD1 (5 bases). The CDR3 contains 15 residues. The germline CDR1 and CDR2 sequences are SGHDT and YYEEEE. Trimming took 6 bases from V and 3 from J, leaving 18 bases between them. This chain's CDR3 is CASKGRVVRDTEAFF. Here the CDR3 DNA reads TGTGCCAGCAAGGGCAGGGTGGTAAGGGACACTGAAGCTTTCTTT. The full variable domain, rest sourced from reference TRBV5-6 and TRBJ1-1, is DAGVTQSPTHLIKTRGQQVTLRCSPKSGHDTVSWYQQALGQGPQFIFQYYEEEERQRGNFPDRFSGHQFPNYSSELNVNALLLGDSALYLCASKGRVVRDTEAFFGQGTRLTVV.

The sample holds one count of this clone. The chain links TRBV7-2 to TRBJ2-2; D remains unclear. Germline V gene lookup returns CDR1 SGHTA and CDR2 FQGNSA. The CDR3 runs to 11 residues. With 2 bases removed from V and 8 bases from J, the gap between germline ends came to 3 bases. The CDR3: CASSLLGELFF. CDR3 in DNA: TGTGCCAGCAGCTTATTAGGGGAGCTGTTTTTT.

This rearrangement joins TRBV19 to TRBJ2-6, with TRBD1 matching over 9 bases. CDR3 length: 16 amino acids. V was pared by 7 bases and J by 3 bases, with 7 bases of the junction left unmatched. CDR1 and CDR2 from the germline V gene are LNHDA and SQIVND (reference sequence). CDR3 region: CASTPGQGRGANVLTF. CDR3 bases: TGTGCCAGTACCCCGGGACAGGGCCGTGGGGCCAACGTCCTGACTTTC. Supplemented by reference TRBV19 and TRBJ2-6, the full variable domain reads DGGITQSPKYLFRKEGQNVTLSCEQNLNHDAMYWYRQDPGQGLRLIYYSQIVNDFQKGDIAEGYSVSREKKESFPLTVTSAQKNPTAFYLCASTPGQGRGANVLTFGAGSRLTVL.

The rearrangement links TRBV7-2 to TRBJ2-1; 9 bases agree with TRBD2. The CDR3 contains 13 residues. CDR1 is SGHTA, CDR2 FQGNSA, per germline. After removal of 4 bases from V and 9 bases from J, the junction contained 4 bases not matched to a gene. Here the CDR3 reads CASSSRAGGEQFF. The CDR3 DNA reads TGTGCCAGCAGCTCCCGAGCGGGAGGTGAGCAGTTCTTC.

The chain recombines TRBV2 with TRBJ2-1; TRBD2 matches at 11 bases. The germline gives CDR1 SNHLY, CDR2 FYNNEI. CDR3 length: 14 residues. J gave up 9 bases and V 6 bases, and 7 bases lay outside the gene matches. The chain's CDR3 is CASSTRLAGIEQFF. As DNA, the CDR3 is TGTGCCAGCAGCACCAGACTAGCGGGGATTGAGCAGTTCTTC.

The gene calls are TRBV6-1 and TRBJ2-7; 8 bases line up with TRBD1. V shed 4 bases and J 4 bases; nucleotides not matched to a gene: 6. Germline-derived CDR1 and CDR2 are MNHNS and SASEGT. The length of the CDR3 is 14 residues. CDR3 sequence (DNA): TGTGCCAGCAGTGCCAAAGGACAGGGTTACGAGCAGTACTTC. Its translation: CASSAKGQGYEQYF.

J is TRBJ1-1 and V is TRBV7-9, with D perhaps TRBD1 (6 bases). There are 15 residues in the CDR3. From germline, CDR1 is SEHNR and CDR2 FQNEAQ (reference sequence). V was pared by 5 bases and J by 1 base, with 14 bases between. The CDR3 DNA is TGTGCCAGCAGCCCTACCACAGGGTGGAACACTGAAGCTTTCTTT. The encoded protein is CASSPTTGWNTEAFF.

The chain combines TRBV5-5 with TRBJ1-1; 10 bases map to TRBD1. This CDR3 region has 13 residues. Germline CDR1 is SGHKS and CDR2 is YYEKEE (reference sequence). J was trimmed by 8 bases and V by 3 bases; bases with no gene match: 4. This CDR3 is CASSYPGQGEAFF. The DNA for the CDR3 is TGTGCCAGCAGCTATCCGGGACAGGGGGAAGCTTTCTTT.

On this clone: A read error may produce the germline difference seen at one junction end. The V and J genes are TRBV5-1 and TRBJ2-2; D is unclear. Per the germline V gene, CDR1 is SGHRS and CDR2 is YFSETQ. The CDR3 runs to 16 residues. The CDR3 nucleotides are TGCGCCAGCAGCTTGGGCGGAGAAACGAACACCGAGGAGCTGTTTTTT. The encoded protein is CASSLGGETNTEELFF.

This clone was counted between two and nine times. The rearrangement links TRBV4-1 to TRBJ2-2; 11 bases are shared with TRBD2. Germline loops: CDR1 MGHRA, CDR2 YSYEKL. V was pared by 4 bases and J by 2 bases, with 3 bases of the junction left unmatched. The CDR3 sequence is 16 residues long. The CDR3 DNA follows: TGCGCCAGCAGCCTTCTAGCGGGGGGAAACACCGGGGAGCTGTTTTTT. It translates to CASSLLAGGNTGELFF.